The 23 T cell receptor beta chains presented below share a single source sample, sequenced in a study of blood T cell repertoires in COVID-19. The table came from immunoSEQ multiplex PCR; TCRdb's copy has only in-frame clones and leaves some out. The table records some 400,000 clones, about four fifths of them present only once. What was sequenced was peripheral blood. All receptors come from a human donor with acute or convalescent COVID-19. The donor label of this sample is uncertain.

The chain is built from TRBV3-1 (or the pseudogene TRBV3-2) and TRBJ1-2, with 9 bases fitting TRBD1. The CDR3 extends over 12 amino acids. With V trimmed by 4 bases and J by 7 bases, 1 base remained unmatched. Germline CDR1 reads LGHDT; CDR2 reads YNNKEL (reference sequence). CDR3 coding DNA: TGTGCCAGCAGCCGGGACAGGGCTGGCTACACCTTC. Amino acids: CASSRDRAGYTF.

V usage is TRBV7-9 and J usage is TRBJ2-7; 9 bases are a match to TRBD1. Germline V lookup: CDR1 SEHNR, CDR2 FQNEAQ (reference sequence). The CDR3 totals 16 residues. Trimming took 2 bases from V and 4 from J; bases not matched to a gene: 9. Here the CDR3 DNA reads TGTGCCAGCAGCTTATTGGACGGGACAGGGTGGTACGAGCAGTACTTC. The encoded protein is CASSLLDGTGWYEQYF.

This clone has a handful of counts. CDR3 sequence: CASSLVGRSYTF. In DNA form, the CDR3 reads TGTGCCAGCAGCTTGGTTGGGCGTAGCTACACCTTC. This chain uses TRBV5-5 with TRBJ1-2, with no clear D. The CDR3 has 12 residues. The germline V gene has CDR1 SGHKS and CDR2 YYEKEE (reference sequence). V gave up 0 bases and J gave up 9 bases, with 9 bases separating them.

V is TRBV2 and J is TRBJ1-5; TRBD1 might be the D (5 bases). The CDR3 extends over 14 amino acids. V was shortened by 5 bases and J by 1 base, with 9 bases between the two germline ends. The germline gives CDR1 SNHLY, CDR2 FYNNEI. The DNA of the CDR3 is TGTGCCAGCAGTTCTCAGGGAAGCAATCAGCCCCAGCATTTT. Translating gives CASSSQGSNQPQHF.

The rearrangement joins TRBV5-4 to TRBJ1-2, with 7 nucleotides matching TRBD1. V shed 2 bases and J 11 bases; nucleotides not matched to a gene: 12. Germline CDR1 and CDR2: SGHNT and YYREEE (reference sequence). The CDR3 loop spans 14 amino acids. This CDR3 reads CASSFRDSGFSYTF. The CDR3 DNA reads as TGTGCCAGCAGCTTCCGGGACAGTGGTTTCTCATACACCTTC.

The V and J genes are TRBV29-1 and TRBJ2-1; possible D gene TRBD1, 5 bases. CDR1 and CDR2 (germline): SQVTM, ANQGSEA. Deletions cut 7 bases from V and 9 bases from J, with 22 bases between. The CDR3 consists of 14 residues. For the CDR3, the DNA is TGCAGCGCGAGGAATTCAGGGCTAGTCAGTGAGCAGTTCTTC. It is translated as CSARNSGLVSEQFF.

The chain couples TRBV12-5 to TRBJ2-1, with 8 positions matching TRBD2. The CDR3 runs 14 residues. Germline-derived CDR1 and CDR2 are LGHNT and FRNRAP. With V trimmed by 2 bases and J by 7 bases, 4 bases remained unmatched. CDR3 sequence (DNA): TGTGCTAGTGGTTTGTGGAGCGGGAGTAATGAGCAGTTCTTC. Protein sequence: CASGLWSGSNEQFF.

V is TRBV24-1 and J is TRBJ2-2; 8 bases line up with TRBD2. Germline V gene lookup returns CDR1 KGHDR and CDR2 SFDVKD. The CDR3 consists of 15 residues. V was clipped by 4 bases and J by 5 bases; unmatched bases: 5. The DNA of the CDR3 is TGTGCCACCAGTGACACGGGAGGGCCGACCGGGGAGCTGTTTTTT. It codes for CATSDTGGPTGELFF.

The rearrangement links TRBV19 to TRBJ1-3; D is unresolved. The length of the CDR3 is 11 residues. V was shortened by 3 bases and J by 7 bases, with 4 bases between the two germline ends. Germline V gene lookup returns CDR1 LNHDA and CDR2 SQIVND (reference sequence). CDR3 region: CASSILNTIYF. In DNA, the CDR3 is TGTGCCAGTAGTATTCTGAACACCATATATTTT.

The genes are TRBV4-1 and TRBJ2-1; 10 positions agree with TRBD2. The CDR3 is 16 residues long. Losses at the gene ends were 0 bases for V and 14 bases for J; bases not matched to a gene: 13. In germline, CDR1 is MGHRA, CDR2 YSYEKL. This chain's CDR3 is CASSQEVSGGPTIEFF. Here the CDR3 DNA reads TGCGCCAGCAGCCAAGAAGTTAGCGGGGGGCCTACAATCGAGTTCTTC.

The V call is TRBV5-1, the J call TRBJ1-2; D not certain. V lost 1 base, J lost 8 bases, and 12 bases lay in between. Germline V gives CDR1 SGHRS, CDR2 YFSETQ. The CDR3 is made up of 13 amino acids. The CDR3 DNA reads as TGCGCCAGCAGCTTGCGACAAAACTTCGGCTACACCTTC. Its protein product is CASSLRQNFGYTF.

The J gene is TRBJ1-1, the V gene TRBV27; D gene unclear. Trimming shortened V by 6 bases and J by 8 bases, and 13 bases separated the two germline ends. CDR1 and CDR2 from the germline V gene are MNHEY and SMNVEV (reference sequence). The CDR3 has 12 amino acids. CDR3 protein: CASSLEAWEAFF. CDR3 sequence (DNA): TGTGCCAGCAGCCTGGAAGCGTGGGAAGCTTTCTTT.

The chain joins TRBV10-1 to TRBJ2-7; TRBD2 might be the D (6 bases). In germline, CDR1 is WNHNN, CDR2 SYGVQD (reference sequence). CDR3 length: 14 residues. Trimming pared 2 bases from V and 9 bases from J, leaving 17 bases between. The CDR3 DNA reads TGCGCCAGCAGTGAGGATTGGACCCAGGGAGGGCAGTACTTC. Translation: CASSEDWTQGGQYF.

This clone was detected a few times. CDR3 sequence reads: CASSQVRTSEGVQFF. CDR3 DNA: TGTGCCAGCAGCCAAGTGAGGACCAGTGAAGGGGTTCAGTTCTTC. The chain uses TRBV3-1 (or the pseudogene TRBV3-2) and TRBJ2-1; a possible D gene is TRBD1 (5 bases). This CDR3 contains 15 residues. V lost 1 base, J lost 13 bases, and 20 bases lay in between. The germline gives CDR1 LGHDT, CDR2 YNNKEL (reference sequence).

The chain recombines TRBV19 with TRBJ2-2; D remains unclear. The CDR3 runs 13 residues. The V gene lost 4 bases and the J gene lost 7 bases, with 10 bases spanning the gap. Germline CDR1 reads LNHDA; CDR2 reads SQIVND (reference sequence). The CDR3 here is CASSTTSYGELFF. The CDR3 bases are TGTGCCAGTAGTACTACGTCGTACGGGGAGCTGTTTTTT.

This clone appeared a few times. At the DNA level, this CDR3 is encoded by other sequences in the same sample as well. The chain employs TRBV5-1 and TRBJ1-5; D not resolved. CDR3 length: 14 amino acids. Trimming took 0 bases from V and 4 from J, leaving 8 bases between them. Germline-derived CDR1 and CDR2 are SGHRS and YFSETQ. For the CDR3, the DNA is TGCGCCAGCAGCTTGGGCGGCAGTAATCAGCCCCAGCATTTT. Encoded protein: CASSLGGSNQPQHF.

J is TRBJ1-1 and V is TRBV6-4; a weak D match, TRBD1 (5 bases). V dropped 2 bases and J dropped 1 base, with 11 bases sitting between them. Germline loops: CDR1 MRHNA, CDR2 SNTAGT. The CDR3 consists of 15 residues. As DNA, the CDR3 is TGTGCCAGCAGTGACCGGGGACTCCCGAACACTGAAGCTTTCTTT. It encodes CASSDRGLPNTEAFF.

The chain carries TRBV19 and TRBJ1-3, with 8 bases matching TRBD1. This CDR3 comprises 14 residues. Per the germline V gene, CDR1 is LNHDA and CDR2 is SQIVND (reference sequence). V shed 6 bases and J 2 bases; nucleotides not matched to a gene: 3. The CDR3 sequence: CASRATGAGNTIYF. The CDR3 nucleotides read TGTGCCAGTAGAGCGACAGGGGCTGGAAACACCATATATTTT.

The chain has TRBV7-8 and TRBJ1-5; 8 nucleotides agree with TRBD1. CDR3 length equals 14 residues. Unmatched junction bases numbered 2, after V lost 2 bases and J lost 5 bases. Germline-derived CDR1 and CDR2 are SGHVS and FQNEAQ. The CDR3 DNA sequence: TGTGCCAGCAGCTTAAACAGGGGGGATCAGCCCCAGCATTTT. Translating it yields CASSLNRGDQPQHF. The variable domain in full, completed from reference TRBV7-8 and TRBJ1-5, reads GAGVSQSPRYKVAKRGQDVALRCDPISGHVSLFWYQQALGQGPEFLTYFQNEAQLDKSGLPSDRFFAERPEGSVSTLKIQRTQQEDSAVYLCASSLNRGDQPQHFGDGTRLSIL.

V usage is TRBV12-3 or TRBV12-4 and J usage is TRBJ2-6, with 7 bases fitting TRBD1. The V gene end was trimmed by 11 bases and the J gene end by 3 bases; junction bases not matched to a gene: 4. The length of the CDR3 is 13 residues. This chain's CDR3 is CAGYRGGANVLTF. The CDR3 DNA is TGTGCCGGATACAGGGGTGGGGCCAACGTCCTGACTTTC.

This clone was observed a single time. The V and J genes are TRBV7-2 and TRBJ1-5; tentatively, D is TRBD1 (5 bases). The CDR3 consists of 14 residues. The V gene lost 4 bases and the J gene lost 4 bases, with 11 bases spanning the gap. Germline-derived CDR1 and CDR2 are SGHTA and FQGNSA. CDR3 loop: CASSSDTHNQPQHF. The DNA of the CDR3 is TGTGCCAGCAGCTCGGACACTCATAATCAGCCCCAGCATTTT.

The chain couples TRBV15 to TRBJ1-5, with D uncertain. V lost 1 base to trimming and J lost 0 bases, with 7 bases between them. Germline CDR1 LNHNV, CDR2 YYDKDF (reference sequence). This CDR3 is 15 amino acids long. DNA of the CDR3: TGTGCCACCAGCAGAGTTACCTATAGCAATCAGCCCCAGCATTTT. Translation: CATSRVTYSNQPQHF.

This rearrangement joins TRBV19 to TRBJ2-7; 7 bases fit TRBD1. CDR1 and CDR2 (germline): LNHDA, SQIVND (reference sequence). This CDR3 has 18 residues. V lost 0 bases to trimming and J lost 1 base; unmatched junction nucleotides: 12. The CDR3 reads CASSIDSFTAGGSYEQYF. The CDR3, as DNA: TGTGCCAGTAGTATAGATTCTTTCACCGCAGGGGGATCCTACGAGCAGTACTTC.